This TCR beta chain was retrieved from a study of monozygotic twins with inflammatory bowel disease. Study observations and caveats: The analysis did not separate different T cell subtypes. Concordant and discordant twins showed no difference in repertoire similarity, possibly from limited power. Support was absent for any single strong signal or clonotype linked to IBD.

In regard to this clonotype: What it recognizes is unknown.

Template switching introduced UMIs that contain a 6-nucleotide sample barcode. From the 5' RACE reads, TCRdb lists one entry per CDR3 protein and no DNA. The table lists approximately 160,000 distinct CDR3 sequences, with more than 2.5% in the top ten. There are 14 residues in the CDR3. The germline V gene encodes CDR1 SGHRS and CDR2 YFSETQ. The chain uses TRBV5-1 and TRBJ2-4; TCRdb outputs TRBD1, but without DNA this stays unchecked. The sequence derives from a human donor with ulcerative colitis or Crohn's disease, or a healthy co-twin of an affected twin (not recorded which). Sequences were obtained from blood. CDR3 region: CASSGQGAKNIQYF.